The clone carrying this T cell receptor beta chain showed up just once. Through a sample-barcoded 5' primer and a J-beta primer mix, a second PCR was run for roughly 6 to 11 cycles. A template-switch adaptor containing 12 random nucleotides labeled each cDNA molecule. TCRdb itself ran the 5' RACE reads through MiXCR, one entry per CDR3 protein. The sample records under 750,000 distinct CDR3 sequences, 45% to 55% being singletons. This CDR3 has 17 amino acids. Germline V lookup: CDR1 SGHVS, CDR2 FNYEAQ. The V gene end was trimmed by 6 bases and the J gene end by 2 bases; junction bases not matched to a gene: 12. The sample comes from a study of blood T cells in healthy people across ages.

This TCR was sampled from a man older than 75 in good health. V usage is TRBV7-6 and J usage is TRBJ1-1; 10 bases align to TRBD1. Sequenced sample: blood. CDR3: CASSRSPDRGRNTEAFF. In nucleotides, the CDR3 is TGTGCCAGCAGTCGATCGCCGGACAGGGGGAGAAACACTGAAGCTTTCTTT.